This is a list of T cell receptor beta chains from one sample in a study of Graves' ophthalmopathy and Graves' hyperthyroidism. MiXCR, run by TCRdb on the multiplex PCR reads, gives a single entry per CDR3 protein. In the table there are over a million distinct CDR3 sequences, about two fifths of which are singletons. Sequencing was performed on peripheral blood or thyroid tissue (not recorded which). These receptors all come from an adult man with Graves' hyperthyroidism. CDR3s include the opening cysteine and the closing phenylalanine or tryptophan. The D gene is left open where the match is weak. Some rows mark clone size as missing; the rest say once, few, many or name a class of expanded clone.

clone size	V gene	D gene	J gene	CDR3 protein	CDR3 DNA
-	TRBV4-3	-	TRBJ1-1	CASSQARKGRYVSEAFF	TGCGCCAGCAGCCAGGCAAGGAAAGGGCGGTATGTTTCTGAAGCTTTCTTT
many	TRBV19	TRBD1	TRBJ1-2	CASSIDRDYGYTF	TGTGCCAGTAGTATCGACAGGGACTATGGCTACACCTTC
-	TRBV10-2	TRBD2	TRBJ2-7	CASSEGLAGAGYEQYF	TGCGCCAGCAGTGAGGGACTAGCGGGAGCGGGGTACGAGCAGTACTTC
few	TRBV12-3/TRBV12-4	-	TRBJ2-7	CATGLVAYEQYF	TGTGCCACCGGGCTAGTTGCATACGAGCAGTACTTC
-	TRBV10-3	TRBD1	TRBJ2-2	CASSEIRGTGELFF	TGTGCCAGCAGTGAAATCAGGGGGACCGGGGAGCTGTTTTTT
many	TRBV5-6	-	TRBJ1-5	CASSLWPDRHGQPQHF	TGTGCCAGCAGCTTGTGGCCGGACCGACACGGCCAGCCCCAGCATTTT
-	TRBV9	-	TRBJ1-4	CASSVDGTPGEKLFF	TGTGCCAGCAGCGTAGATGGGACCCCTGGGGAAAAACTGTTTTTT
few	TRBV4-3	-	TRBJ1-4	CASSPQAATNEKLFF	TGCGCCAGCAGCCCGCAGGCAGCAACTAATGAAAAACTGTTTTTT
-	TRBV29-1	TRBD1	TRBJ2-7	CSLGDRAEQYF	TGCAGCTTAGGCGACAGGGCCGAGCAGTACTTC
many	TRBV11-2	-	TRBJ2-7	CASSLVSGTYEQYF	TGTGCCAGCAGCTTAGTCTCCGGGACTTACGAGCAGTACTTC
many	TRBV29-1	-	TRBJ2-3	CSVKGTDTQYF	TGCAGCGTGAAGGGCACAGATACGCAGTATTTT
many	TRBV20-1	-	TRBJ2-6	CSAKQASGANVLTF	TGCAGTGCAAAACAGGCCTCTGGGGCCAACGTCCTGACTTTC
many	TRBV7-9	TRBD1	TRBJ2-7	CASRPGTEEQYF	TGTGCCAGCAGACCCGGGACAGAAGAGCAGTACTTC
few	TRBV7-9	TRBD2	TRBJ2-7	CASSLRTSGGKQYF	TGTGCCAGCAGCCTCCGGACTAGCGGGGGGAAGCAGTACTTC
many	TRBV6-5	-	TRBJ1-2	CASSYSYSEHYGYTF	TGTGCCAGCAGTTACTCCTACAGCGAACACTATGGCTACACCTTC
many	TRBV10-2	TRBD2	TRBJ2-5	CASSEKRGETQYF	TGCGCCAGCAGTGAGAAGCGGGGAGAGACCCAGTACTTC
few	TRBV30	-	TRBJ2-6	CAWNSGFSGANVLTF	TGTGCCTGGAACTCAGGGTTTTCTGGGGCCAACGTCCTGACTTTC
many	TRBV20-1	-	TRBJ1-2	CSASVPDRAGYTF	TGCAGTGCTAGTGTTCCGGACAGAGCTGGCTACACCTTC
-	TRBV20-1	-	TRBJ2-5	CSVIGGQETQYF	TGCAGTGTAATTGGTGGCCAAGAGACCCAGTACTTC
many	TRBV24-1	TRBD1	TRBJ2-2	CATGTGNTGELFF	TGTGCCACCGGGACAGGGAACACCGGGGAGCTGTTTTTT
-	TRBV25-1	-	TRBJ2-7	CASSPGRAAYEQYF	TGTGCCAGCAGTCCCGGAAGGGCCGCCTACGAGCAGTACTTC
many	TRBV10-3	-	TRBJ1-1	CAITGPKGTEAFF	TGTGCCATCACCGGGCCTAAAGGCACTGAAGCTTTCTTT
-	TRBV20-1	TRBD2	TRBJ2-1	CNAISGNSYNEQFF	TGCAATGCCATCAGCGGGAACTCCTACAATGAGCAGTTCTTC
-	TRBV19	TRBD1	TRBJ2-5	CASSTRDREEPTKETQYF	TGTGCCAGTAGTACCCGGGACAGGGAGGAGCCAACAAAAGAGACCCAGTACTTC
many	TRBV10-3	-	TRBJ1-2	CAISELGGYGYTF	TGTGCCATCAGTGAGTTGGGCGGCTATGGCTACACCTTC
many	TRBV20-1	-	TRBJ2-5	CSLGEETQYF	TGCAGTCTTGGCGAGGAGACCCAGTACTTC
-	TRBV19	-	TRBJ2-5	CASRRYLSQETQYF	TGTGCCAGTAGGCGGTACTTATCTCAAGAGACCCAGTACTTC
-	TRBV5-1	-	TRBJ2-7	CASSGAGPAYEQYF	TGCGCCAGTTCGGGTGCAGGGCCTGCCTACGAGCAGTACTTC
many	TRBV11-1	TRBD1	TRBJ1-6	CASATGVISPLHF	TGTGCCAGCGCGACAGGGGTAATTTCACCCCTCCACTTT
-	TRBV6-2/TRBV6-3	-	TRBJ2-7	CASSDPGSYEQYF	TGTGCCAGCAGTGATCCAGGGTCCTACGAGCAGTACTTC
once	TRBV25-1	-	TRBJ1-2	CASEAEWDYGYTF	TGTGCTAGTGAGGCCGAGTGGGACTATGGCTACACCTTC
many	TRBV11-2	-	TRBJ1-2	CASSRRLVNYGYTF	TGTGCCAGCAGCCGGCGGCTAGTTAACTATGGCTACACCTTC
-	TRBV4-1	TRBD2	TRBJ2-5	CASSQVETSVETQYF	TGCGCCAGCAGCCAAGTAGAAACTAGCGTGGAGACCCAGTACTTC
many	TRBV29-1	-	TRBJ1-1	CSVETRGATEAFF	TGCAGCGTTGAGACTAGGGGGGCCACTGAAGCTTTCTTT
many	TRBV29-1	TRBD1	TRBJ1-2	CSVVQAGQGSYYGYTF	TGCAGCGTTGTACAAGCGGGACAGGGGTCATACTATGGCTACACCTTC
many	TRBV5-6	-	TRBJ2-7	CASSSGQYHEQYF	TGTGCCAGCAGCTCTGGACAGTACCACGAGCAGTACTTC
few	TRBV14	-	TRBJ2-7	CASSLSGDGIPNYEQYF	TGTGCCAGCAGCCTGAGTGGGGACGGGATCCCGAACTACGAGCAGTACTTC
few	TRBV5-1	-	TRBJ1-4	CASTLGGDEKLFF	TGCGCCAGCACGCTCGGGGGGGATGAAAAACTGTTTTTT
-	TRBV15	TRBD1	TRBJ1-2	CATSVDLGGTESYGYTF	TGTGCCACCAGCGTTGATCTGGGGGGGACAGAATCCTATGGCTACACCTTC
many	TRBV6-4	-	TRBJ1-2	CASSDSWTHLYGYTF	TGTGCCAGCAGTGACAGCTGGACACACCTATACGGCTACACCTTC
many	TRBV2	-	TRBJ2-5	CASTSQGPTGGPTQYF	TGTGCCAGCACTTCTCAGGGTCCTACGGGGGGCCCGACCCAGTACTTC
-	TRBV7-6	-	TRBJ2-2	CASSPTGRGPLGGELFF	TGTGCCAGCAGCCCAACCGGGAGAGGCCCGCTGGGCGGGGAGCTGTTTTTT
-	TRBV19	TRBD1	TRBJ2-7	CASSRPGTGKDYEQYF	TGTGCCAGTTCCCGACCCGGGACAGGGAAGGACTACGAGCAGTACTTC
many	TRBV2	-	TRBJ1-5	CASSDETGNQPQHF	TGTGCCAGCAGTGACGAAACAGGGAATCAGCCCCAGCATTTT
-	TRBV29-1	TRBD2	TRBJ2-2	CSVKDQLRGGTYTGELFF	TGCAGCGTTAAAGACCAACTTCGCGGGGGGACTTACACCGGGGAGCTGTTTTTT
-	TRBV7-2	-	TRBJ1-6	CASSSRGYSPLHF	TGTGCCAGCAGCTCGAGAGGGTATTCACCCCTCCACTTT
-	TRBV10-3	TRBD1	TRBJ1-5	CAISEGTGGSQPQHF	TGTGCCATCAGTGAGGGGACAGGGGGATCTCAGCCCCAGCATTTT
-	TRBV20-1	TRBD2	TRBJ2-2	CSARSGLAGVYTGELFF	TGCAGTGCTAGATCCGGTCTAGCGGGGGTCTACACCGGGGAGCTGTTTTTT
-	TRBV10-2	-	TRBJ1-2	CASSEPDSRKGFYGYTF	TGCGCCAGCAGTGAGCCGGACAGTCGTAAGGGGTTCTATGGCTACACCTTC
few	TRBV7-8	-	TRBJ1-1	CASSLGWVGAFF	TGTGCCAGCAGCTTAGGTTGGGTTGGGGCTTTCTTT
-	TRBV15	-	TRBJ1-5	CATSREQGDSNQPQHF	TGTGCCACCAGCAGAGAGCAAGGGGATAGCAATCAGCCCCAGCATTTT
-	TRBV9	-	TRBJ1-2	CATTPRGGDYGYTF	TGTGCCACCACCCCCCGCGGGGGCGACTATGGCTACACCTTC
-	TRBV29-1	TRBD2	TRBJ2-7	CSGSSGRDYEQYF	TGCAGCGGATCAAGCGGGAGGGACTACGAGCAGTACTTC
many	TRBV15	-	TRBJ1-1	CATSAITKNTEAFF	TGTGCCACCAGCGCGATTACTAAGAACACTGAAGCTTTCTTT
few	TRBV20-1	-	TRBJ2-2	CSASPAAANTGELFF	TGCAGTGCTAGCCCGGCGGCTGCTAACACCGGGGAGCTGTTTTTT
-	TRBV7-9	TRBD2	TRBJ2-7	CASSLLQGTSGAYEQYF	TGTGCCAGCAGCTTACTACAGGGTACTAGCGGGGCCTACGAGCAGTACTTC
-	TRBV10-3	-	TRBJ2-7	CAISEAASNEQYF	TGTGCCATCAGTGAGGCGGCTAGCAACGAGCAGTACTTC
-	TRBV29-1	-	TRBJ1-1	CSLEVPNTEAFF	TGCAGCTTGGAGGTCCCTAACACTGAAGCTTTCTTT